Listed here is a single T cell receptor (beta chain). What it binds is not known. This entry is derived from a study of cytomegalovirus exposure and HLA in healthy donors. Looking at the study overall: Findings of an earlier analysis included about 100 million unique TCR beta sequences from 190 million or so T cells. General observations from the study: Other equally common chains were less clonally expanded than HLA-associated TCR beta chains, a later analysis showed.

V lost 1 base to trimming and J lost 1 base; unmatched junction nucleotides: 11. The CDR3 runs to 19 residues. The V gene's germline CDR1 is KGHSH and CDR2 LQKENI. The PCR contained 60 Vbeta and 13 Jbeta primers. The repertoire was sequenced with immunoSEQ multiplex PCR; TCRdb's copy has only in-frame clones and lacks some. This sample carries around 200,000 clones, with 1.1% going to the ten biggest clones. This chain uses TRBV18 with TRBJ2-7, with 12 bases identical to TRBD2. This TCR came from a girl aged 2 to 9 in good health and CMV-seropositive. The specimen sequenced was PBMCs. In DNA, the CDR3 is TGTGCCAGCTCACCACGGGACAGTGTGGGACTAGCGGGTTCCTACGAGCAGTACTTC. Translating gives CASSPRDSVGLAGSYEQYF.